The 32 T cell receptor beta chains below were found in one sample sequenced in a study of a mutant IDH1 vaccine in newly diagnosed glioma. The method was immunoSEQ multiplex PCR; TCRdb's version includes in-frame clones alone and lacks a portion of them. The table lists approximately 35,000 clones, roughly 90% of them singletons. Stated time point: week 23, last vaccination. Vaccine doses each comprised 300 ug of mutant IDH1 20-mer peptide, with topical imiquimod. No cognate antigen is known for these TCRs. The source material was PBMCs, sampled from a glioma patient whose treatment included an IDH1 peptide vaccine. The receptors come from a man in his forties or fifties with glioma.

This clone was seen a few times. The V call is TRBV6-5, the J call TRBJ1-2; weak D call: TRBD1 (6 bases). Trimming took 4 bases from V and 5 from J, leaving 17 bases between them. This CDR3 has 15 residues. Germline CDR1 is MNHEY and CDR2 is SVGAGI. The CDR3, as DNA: TGTGCCAGCAGTTCCCCGGGGCAGGGGAGTTATGGCTACACCTTC. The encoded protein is CASSSPGQGSYGYTF.

CDR3 DNA sequence: TGTGCCATCAGTGAGGATACAGGGACGTATGGCTACACCTTC. This encodes CAISEDTGTYGYTF. The chain uses TRBV10-3 and TRBJ1-2; maybe TRBD1 (6 bases). This CDR3 contains 14 residues. Germline loops: CDR1 ENHRY, CDR2 SYGVKD. V was shortened by 2 bases and J by 5 bases, with 12 bases between the two germline ends.

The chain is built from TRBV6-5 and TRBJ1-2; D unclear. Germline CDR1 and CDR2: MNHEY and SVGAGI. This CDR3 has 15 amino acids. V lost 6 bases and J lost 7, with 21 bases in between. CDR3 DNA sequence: TGTGCCAGCAGCTTCTCTCGGCGAGTGTGGGGTGGCTACACCTTC. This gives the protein CASSFSRRVWGGYTF.

The CDR3 loop reads CASSRGQGRNTEAFF. CDR3 DNA: TGTGCCAGCTCTCGTGGACAGGGCCGGAACACTGAAGCTTTCTTT. The chain links TRBV6-4 to TRBJ1-1; 8 nucleotides match TRBD1. Germline V lookup: CDR1 MRHNA, CDR2 SNTAGT. Trimming removed 8 bases from V and 1 base from J; junction bases left unmatched: 9. The CDR3 runs 15 residues.

The CDR3 protein is CASSRDYITGELFF. The CDR3 region has the DNA TGTGCCAGCAGCCGGGACTACATAACCGGGGAGCTGTTTTTT. The chain carries TRBV14 and TRBJ2-2; TRBD2 matches at 7 bases. J was trimmed by 5 bases and V by 4 bases; bases with no gene match: 4. CDR1 is SGHDN and CDR2 is FVKESK in the germline V gene. The CDR3 is 14 amino acids.

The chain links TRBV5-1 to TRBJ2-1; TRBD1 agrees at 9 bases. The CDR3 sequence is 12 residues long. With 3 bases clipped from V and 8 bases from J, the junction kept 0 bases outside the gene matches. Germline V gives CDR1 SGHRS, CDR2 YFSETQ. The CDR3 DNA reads TGCGCCAGCAGCTGGGACAGGGATGAGCAGTTCTTC. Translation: CASSWDRDEQFF.

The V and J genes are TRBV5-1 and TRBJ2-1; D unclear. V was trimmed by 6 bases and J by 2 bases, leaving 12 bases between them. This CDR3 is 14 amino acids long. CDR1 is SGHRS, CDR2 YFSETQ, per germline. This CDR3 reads CASTVVAAYNEQFF. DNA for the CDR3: TGCGCCAGCACGGTGGTAGCTGCCTACAATGAGCAGTTCTTC.

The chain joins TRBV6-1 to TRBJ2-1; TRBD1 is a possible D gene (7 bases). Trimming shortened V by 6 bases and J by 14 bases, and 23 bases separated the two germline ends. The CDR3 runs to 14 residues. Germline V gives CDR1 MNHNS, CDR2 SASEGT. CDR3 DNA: TGTGCCAGCAGCTACAGACAGGGAGGAGGTTCCGAGTTCTTC. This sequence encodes CASSYRQGGGSEFF.

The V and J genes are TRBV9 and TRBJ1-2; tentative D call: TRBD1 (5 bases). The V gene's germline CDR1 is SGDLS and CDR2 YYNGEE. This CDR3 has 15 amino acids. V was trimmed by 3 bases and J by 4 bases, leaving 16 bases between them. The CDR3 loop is CASSARGGVGYGYTF. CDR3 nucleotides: TGTGCCAGCAGCGCACGGGGCGGTGTGGGCTATGGCTACACCTTC.

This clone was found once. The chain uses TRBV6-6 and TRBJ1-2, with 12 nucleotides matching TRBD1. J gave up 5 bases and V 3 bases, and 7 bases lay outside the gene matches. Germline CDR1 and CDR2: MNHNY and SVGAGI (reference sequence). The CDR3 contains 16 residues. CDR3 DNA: TGTGCCAGCAGTTATGGGACAGGGGGCGCGAAATATGGCTACACCTTC. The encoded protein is CASSYGTGGAKYGYTF.

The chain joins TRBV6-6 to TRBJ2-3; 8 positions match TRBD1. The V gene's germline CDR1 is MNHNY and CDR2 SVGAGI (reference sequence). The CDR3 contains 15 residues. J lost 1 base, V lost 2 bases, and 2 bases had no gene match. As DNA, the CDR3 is TGTGCCAGCAGTTACCTGGACAGGGGCACAGATACGCAGTATTTT. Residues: CASSYLDRGTDTQYF.

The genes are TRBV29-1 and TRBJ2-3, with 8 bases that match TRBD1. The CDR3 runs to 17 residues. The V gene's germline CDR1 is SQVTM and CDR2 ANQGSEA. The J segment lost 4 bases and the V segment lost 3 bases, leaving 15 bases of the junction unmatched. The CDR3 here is CSVDLPGQAYGADTQYF. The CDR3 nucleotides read TGCAGCGTTGACCTCCCGGGACAGGCCTATGGGGCAGATACGCAGTATTTT.

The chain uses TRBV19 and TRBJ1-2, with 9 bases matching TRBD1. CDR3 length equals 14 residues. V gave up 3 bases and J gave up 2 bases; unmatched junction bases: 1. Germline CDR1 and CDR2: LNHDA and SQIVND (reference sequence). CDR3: CASSIDRGNYGYTF. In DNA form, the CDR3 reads TGTGCCAGTAGTATCGACAGGGGGAACTATGGCTACACCTTC. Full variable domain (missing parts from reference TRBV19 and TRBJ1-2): DGGITQSPKYLFRKEGQNVTLSCEQNLNHDAMYWYRQDPGQGLRLIYYSQIVNDFQKGDIAEGYSVSREKKESFPLTVTSAQKNPTAFYLCASSIDRGNYGYTFGSGTRLTVV.

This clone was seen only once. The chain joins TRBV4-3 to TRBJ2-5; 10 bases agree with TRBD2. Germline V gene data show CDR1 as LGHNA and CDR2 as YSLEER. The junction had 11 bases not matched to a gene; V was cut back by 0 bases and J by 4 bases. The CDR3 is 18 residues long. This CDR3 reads CASSQDYSSSGRLETQYF. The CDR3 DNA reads TGCGCCAGCAGCCAAGACTACTCAAGTAGCGGGAGGTTAGAGACCCAGTACTTC.

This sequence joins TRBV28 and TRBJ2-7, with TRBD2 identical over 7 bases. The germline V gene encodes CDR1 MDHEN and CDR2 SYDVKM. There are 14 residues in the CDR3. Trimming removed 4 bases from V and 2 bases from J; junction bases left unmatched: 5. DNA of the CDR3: TGTGCCAGCAGTTGGGCTAGCGGCACCTACGAGCAGTACTTC. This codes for CASSWASGTYEQYF. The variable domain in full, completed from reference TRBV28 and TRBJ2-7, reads DVKVTQSSRYLVKRTGEKVFLECVQDMDHENMFWYRQDPGLGLRLIYFSYDVKMKEKGDIPEGYSVSREKKERFSLILESASTNQTSMYLCASSWASGTYEQYFGPGTRLTVT.

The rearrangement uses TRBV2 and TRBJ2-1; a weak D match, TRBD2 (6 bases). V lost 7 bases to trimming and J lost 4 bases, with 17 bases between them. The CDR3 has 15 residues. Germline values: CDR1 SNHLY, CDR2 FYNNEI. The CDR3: CASTSDGGAYNEQFF. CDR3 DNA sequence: TGTGCCAGCACCTCGGACGGAGGGGCTTACAATGAGCAGTTCTTC. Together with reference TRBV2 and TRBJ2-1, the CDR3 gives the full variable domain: EPEVTQTPSHQVTQMGQEVILRCVPISNHLYFYWYRQILGQKVEFLVSFYNNEISEKSEIFDDQFSVERPDGSNFTLKIRSTKLEDSAMYFCASTSDGGAYNEQFFGPGTRLTVL.

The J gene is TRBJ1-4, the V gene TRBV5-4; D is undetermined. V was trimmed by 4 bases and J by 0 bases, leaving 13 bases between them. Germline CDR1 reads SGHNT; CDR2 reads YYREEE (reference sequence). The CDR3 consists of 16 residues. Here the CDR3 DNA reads TGTGCCAGCAGCCGCCTAGAACTTGCAACTAATGAAAAACTGTTTTTT. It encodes CASSRLELATNEKLFF.

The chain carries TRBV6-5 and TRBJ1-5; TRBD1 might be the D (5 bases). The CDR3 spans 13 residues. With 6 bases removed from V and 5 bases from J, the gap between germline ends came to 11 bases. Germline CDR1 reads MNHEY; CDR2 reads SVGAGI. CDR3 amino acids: CASRGRIDQPQHF. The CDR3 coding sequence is TGTGCCAGCAGGGGACGGATTGATCAGCCCCAGCATTTT.

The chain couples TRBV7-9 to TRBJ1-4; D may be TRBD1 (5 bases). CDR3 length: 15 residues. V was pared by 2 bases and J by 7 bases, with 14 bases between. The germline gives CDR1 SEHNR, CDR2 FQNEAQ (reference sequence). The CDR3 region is CASSLIGERGEKLFF. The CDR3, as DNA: TGTGCCAGCAGCTTAATAGGCGAGAGGGGTGAAAAACTGTTTTTT.

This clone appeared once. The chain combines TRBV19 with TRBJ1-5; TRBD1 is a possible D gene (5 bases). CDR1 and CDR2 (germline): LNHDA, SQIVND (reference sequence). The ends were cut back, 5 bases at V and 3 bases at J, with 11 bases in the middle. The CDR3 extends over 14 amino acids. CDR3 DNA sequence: TGTGCCAGTAGTGTCGACAGTACCAATCAGCCCCAGCATTTT. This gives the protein CASSVDSTNQPQHF.

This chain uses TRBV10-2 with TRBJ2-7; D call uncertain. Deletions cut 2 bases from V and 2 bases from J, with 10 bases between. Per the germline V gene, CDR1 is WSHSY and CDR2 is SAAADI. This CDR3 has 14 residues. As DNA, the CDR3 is TGCGCCAGCAGTGAGGCAGGTTGGACCTACGAGCAGTACGTC. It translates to CASSEAGWTYEQYV.

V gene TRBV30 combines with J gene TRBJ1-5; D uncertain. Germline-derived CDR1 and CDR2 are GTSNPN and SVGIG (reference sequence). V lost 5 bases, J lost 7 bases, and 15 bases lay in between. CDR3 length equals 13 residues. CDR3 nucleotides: TGTGCCTGGTCCCAAACTTCTGGGCAGCCCCAGCATTTT. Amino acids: CAWSQTSGQPQHF.

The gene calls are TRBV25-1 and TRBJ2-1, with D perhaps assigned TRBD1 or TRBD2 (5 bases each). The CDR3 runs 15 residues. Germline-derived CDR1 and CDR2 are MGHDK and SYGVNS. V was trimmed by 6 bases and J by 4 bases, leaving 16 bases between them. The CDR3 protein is CASSPGVGLYNEQFF. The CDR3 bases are TGTGCCAGCAGCCCCGGGGTGGGGCTTTACAATGAGCAGTTCTTC.

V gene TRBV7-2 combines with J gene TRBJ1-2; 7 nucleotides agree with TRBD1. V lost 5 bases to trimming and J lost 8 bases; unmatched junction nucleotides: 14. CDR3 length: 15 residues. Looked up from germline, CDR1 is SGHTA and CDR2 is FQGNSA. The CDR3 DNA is TGTGCCAGCAGCCCAACCCAAGGGGCAGGGGGAGGCTACACCTTC. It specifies CASSPTQGAGGGYTF.

The CDR3 region is CSVRRDINTEAFF. The DNA for the CDR3 is TGCAGCGTTAGGCGGGACATAAACACTGAAGCTTTCTTT. The chain joins TRBV29-1 to TRBJ1-1, with a tentative D call TRBD1 (6 bases). This CDR3 is 13 amino acids long. Germline lookup yields CDR1 SQVTM and CDR2 ANQGSEA. V lost 5 bases to trimming and J lost 2 bases, with 12 bases between them.

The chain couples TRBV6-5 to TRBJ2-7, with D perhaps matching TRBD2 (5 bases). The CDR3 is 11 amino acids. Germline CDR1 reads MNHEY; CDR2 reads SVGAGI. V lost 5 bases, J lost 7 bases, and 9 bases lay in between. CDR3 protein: CASSRTGEQYF. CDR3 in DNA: TGTGCCAGCAGTCGGACGGGGGAGCAGTACTTC.

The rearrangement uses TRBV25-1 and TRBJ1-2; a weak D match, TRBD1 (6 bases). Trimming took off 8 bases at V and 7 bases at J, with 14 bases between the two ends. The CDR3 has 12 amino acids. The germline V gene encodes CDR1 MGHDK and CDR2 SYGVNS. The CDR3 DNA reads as TGTGCCAGCGGCCACAGGGCGATTGGCTACACCTTC. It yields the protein CASGHRAIGYTF.

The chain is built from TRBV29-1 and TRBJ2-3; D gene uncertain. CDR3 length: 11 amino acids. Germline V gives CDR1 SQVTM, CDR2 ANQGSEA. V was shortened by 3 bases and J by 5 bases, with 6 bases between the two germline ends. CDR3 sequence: CSVESGDTQYF. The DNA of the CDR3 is TGCAGCGTTGAGTCAGGAGATACGCAGTATTTT.

CDR3 in amino acids: CASSAFPSGRSYEQYF. The CDR3 DNA reads TGTGCCAGCAGCGCTTTCCCTAGCGGGAGGTCCTACGAGCAGTACTTC. The chain uses TRBV11-2 and TRBJ2-7; 11 bases fit TRBD2. Germline values: CDR1 SGHAT, CDR2 FQNNGV. CDR3 length: 16 residues. The junction had 7 bases not matched to a gene; V was cut back by 5 bases and J by 1 base.

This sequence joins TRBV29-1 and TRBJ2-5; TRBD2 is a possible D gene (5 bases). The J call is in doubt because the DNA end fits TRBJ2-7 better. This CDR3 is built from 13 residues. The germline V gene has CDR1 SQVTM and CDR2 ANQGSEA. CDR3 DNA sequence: TGCAGCGTTCAGGCTAGCTCCTCCTACGAGCAGTACTTC. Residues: CSVQASSSYEQYF.

Written as DNA, the CDR3 is TGCGCCAGCAGCTTGGCAGGACCCCAGGGCGGGAGGGCCTATTTGAAGGCCTACGAGCAGTACTTC. Its protein is CASSLAGPQGGRAYLKAYEQYF. The V and J genes are TRBV5-1 and TRBJ2-7; TRBD2 aligns across 9 bases. Germline V lookup: CDR1 SGHRS, CDR2 YFSETQ. Trimming cost V 0 bases and J 2 bases; bases outside gene matches: 24. CDR3 size: 22 residues.

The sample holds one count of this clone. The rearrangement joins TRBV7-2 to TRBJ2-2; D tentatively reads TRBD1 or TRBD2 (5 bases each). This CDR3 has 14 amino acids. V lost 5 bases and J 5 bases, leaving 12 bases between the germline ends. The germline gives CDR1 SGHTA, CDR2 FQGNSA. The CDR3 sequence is CASSRDPRTGELFF. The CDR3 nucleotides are TGTGCCAGCAGCCGGGACCCGAGGACCGGGGAGCTGTTTTTT.